These T cell receptor beta chains were read from a single sample in a study of shared clonotypes between healthy human individuals. The table came from immunoSEQ multiplex PCR; TCRdb's copy has only in-frame clones and leaves some out. Of about 680,000 clones in the sample, about 90% were seen once. Sequenced material: naive CD8+ T cells sorted from blood. All receptors come from a man aged 25-45 years in good health. The CDR3 runs from the conserved cysteine through the conserved F or W. Each record gives: D gene, V gene, J gene, clone size, CDR3 DNA, CDR3 protein. D genes are given only for firm matches. Clone size, where shown, is once, few, many, or a class for clones that have expanded.

D gene: TRBD2
V gene: TRBV27
J gene: TRBJ2-7
clone size: NA
CDR3 DNA: TGTGCCAGCGGGCCGATAGCGGGAGGCTACGAGCAGTACTTC
CDR3 protein: CASGPIAGGYEQYF

D gene: TRBD2
V gene: TRBV27
J gene: TRBJ2-1
clone size: NA
CDR3 DNA: TGTGCCAGCAGTCCCTCGACTAGCGGCAATGAGCAGTTCTTC
CDR3 protein: CASSPSTSGNEQFF

D gene: TRBD1
V gene: TRBV30
J gene: TRBJ1-1
clone size: NA
CDR3 DNA: TGTGCCTGGAGTGTACAGGGGTCGTTGGCTTTCTTT
CDR3 protein: CAWSVQGSLAFF

D gene: TRBD1
V gene: TRBV15
J gene: TRBJ1-2
clone size: NA
CDR3 DNA: TGTGCCACCCGAAGACAGGGGGGGCATGGCTACACCTTC
CDR3 protein: CATRRQGGHGYTF

D gene: NA
V gene: TRBV18
J gene: TRBJ1-2
clone size: NA
CDR3 DNA: TGTGCCAGCTCACCGGGGACGGGCGACTATGGCTACACCTTC
CDR3 protein: CASSPGTGDYGYTF

D gene: TRBD1
V gene: TRBV18
J gene: TRBJ2-1
clone size: NA
CDR3 DNA: TGTGCCAGCTCACCAGGACCGGGACAGGCGTACAATGAGCAGTTCTTC
CDR3 protein: CASSPGPGQAYNEQFF

D gene: NA
V gene: TRBV27
J gene: TRBJ2-2
clone size: NA
CDR3 DNA: TGTGCCAGCAGTTCATACGCTAAGCGGCTGAACACCGGGGAGCTGTTTTTT
CDR3 protein: CASSSYAKRLNTGELFF

D gene: NA
V gene: TRBV7-9
J gene: TRBJ2-5
clone size: NA
CDR3 DNA: TGTGCCAGCAGCTTATTGGCGAGGGGTGGGGAGACCCAGTACTTC
CDR3 protein: CASSLLARGGETQYF

D gene: NA
V gene: TRBV11-2
J gene: TRBJ1-3
clone size: NA
CDR3 DNA: TGTGCCAGCAGCCCGCGGGAGCGGGCTGGAAACACCATATATTTT
CDR3 protein: CASSPRERAGNTIYF

D gene: TRBD1
V gene: TRBV27
J gene: TRBJ2-7
clone size: NA
CDR3 DNA: TGTGCCAGCAGTTTACTGGGACAGGGCTACGAGCAGTACTTC
CDR3 protein: CASSLLGQGYEQYF

D gene: TRBD1
V gene: TRBV27
J gene: TRBJ2-5
clone size: once
CDR3 DNA: TGTGCCAGCAGATCGGACAGGGACCAAGAGACCCAGTACTTC
CDR3 protein: CASRSDRDQETQYF

D gene: NA
V gene: TRBV9
J gene: TRBJ1-1
clone size: once
CDR3 DNA: TGTGCCAGCAGCCCGAGCCAGAACACTGAAGCTTTCTTT
CDR3 protein: CASSPSQNTEAFF

D gene: NA
V gene: TRBV5-1
J gene: TRBJ2-3
clone size: NA
CDR3 DNA: TGCGCCAGCAGTAGCGACAGGCAGCCTGGGGCTACGCAGTATTTT
CDR3 protein: CASSSDRQPGATQYF

D gene: TRBD2
V gene: TRBV11-2
J gene: TRBJ2-5
clone size: NA
CDR3 DNA: TGTGCCAGCAGCACAAAGCGGGAGGGCCTAGAGACCCAGTACTTC
CDR3 protein: CASSTKREGLETQYF

D gene: TRBD1
V gene: TRBV5-1
J gene: TRBJ2-2
clone size: NA
CDR3 DNA: TGCGCCAGCAGCTTGGCCGTATGGGACAGGGGATACACCGGGGAGCTGTTTTTT
CDR3 protein: CASSLAVWDRGYTGELFF

D gene: NA
V gene: TRBV7-6
J gene: TRBJ2-1
clone size: NA
CDR3 DNA: TGTGCCAGCAGCTTAGATCCCGGGAGCGATGAGCAGTTCTTC
CDR3 protein: CASSLDPGSDEQFF

D gene: TRBD2
V gene: TRBV7-9
J gene: TRBJ2-7
clone size: NA
CDR3 DNA: TGTGCCAGCAGCCCCCCGGGACTAGCGTTGTACGAGCAGTACTTC
CDR3 protein: CASSPPGLALYEQYF

D gene: TRBD1
V gene: TRBV29-1
J gene: TRBJ2-1
clone size: NA
CDR3 DNA: TGCAGCGTTCGGGACAGGGGGTACTATGAGCAGTTCTTC
CDR3 protein: CSVRDRGYYEQFF

D gene: NA
V gene: TRBV19
J gene: TRBJ2-1
clone size: NA
CDR3 DNA: TGTGCCAGTAGTATGGTTAGCGGAGCCTACAATGAGCAGTTCTTC
CDR3 protein: CASSMVSGAYNEQFF

D gene: TRBD2
V gene: TRBV27
J gene: TRBJ2-2
clone size: NA
CDR3 DNA: TGTGCCAGCAGTTTCGACGGGAGGGCCCCCGGGGAGCTGTTTTTT
CDR3 protein: CASSFDGRAPGELFF

D gene: TRBD1
V gene: TRBV15
J gene: TRBJ2-7
clone size: NA
CDR3 DNA: TGTGCCACCAGCATGGACAGGGCGAGGGAGCAGTACTTC
CDR3 protein: CATSMDRAREQYF

D gene: NA
V gene: TRBV6-6
J gene: TRBJ2-2
clone size: NA
CDR3 DNA: TGTGCCAGCAGTTACGTAGGTAGCGGGGAGCTGTTTTTT
CDR3 protein: CASSYVGSGELFF

D gene: NA
V gene: TRBV2
J gene: TRBJ1-1
clone size: NA
CDR3 DNA: TGTGCCAGCAGTGAAGTTGGCCTGGGGGGGGACCGGGGCACTGAAGCTTTCTTT
CDR3 protein: CASSEVGLGGDRGTEAFF

D gene: NA
V gene: TRBV7-8
J gene: TRBJ2-2
clone size: NA
CDR3 DNA: TGTGCCAGCAGCTTACATTTCCCCGGGAGAAGTGGCGGGGAGCTGTTTTTT
CDR3 protein: CASSLHFPGRSGGELFF

D gene: TRBD2
V gene: TRBV10-2
J gene: TRBJ2-5
clone size: NA
CDR3 DNA: TGCGCCAGCAGTGAAGGGGCGACCGGGAGGTTGGAGACCCAGTACTTC
CDR3 protein: CASSEGATGRLETQYF

D gene: NA
V gene: TRBV9
J gene: TRBJ2-1
clone size: NA
CDR3 DNA: TGTGCCAGCAGTAAGGGGGACTTAGACAATGAGCAGTTCTTC
CDR3 protein: CASSKGDLDNEQFF

D gene: NA
V gene: TRBV11-2
J gene: TRBJ2-1
clone size: NA
CDR3 DNA: TGTGCTAGCAGCGGAGGGAGCGGGTTCTACAATGAGCAGTTCTTC
CDR3 protein: CASSGGSGFYNEQFF

D gene: NA
V gene: TRBV29-1
J gene: TRBJ2-7
clone size: NA
CDR3 DNA: TGCAGCGTGCAGGGGCTGGGCTCCTACGAGCAGTACTTC
CDR3 protein: CSVQGLGSYEQYF

D gene: NA
V gene: TRBV7-9
J gene: TRBJ2-7
clone size: NA
CDR3 DNA: TGTGCCAGCAGCCCGACATCCTACGAGCAGTACTTC
CDR3 protein: CASSPTSYEQYF

D gene: NA
V gene: TRBV28
J gene: TRBJ2-1
clone size: NA
CDR3 DNA: TGTGCCAGCACCACCTTGGGGGTCGACAATGAGCAGTTCTTC
CDR3 protein: CASTTLGVDNEQFF

D gene: TRBD1
V gene: TRBV7-9
J gene: TRBJ2-7
clone size: NA
CDR3 DNA: TGTGCCAGCAGCCCGGGACAGGTCCACGAGCAGTACTTC
CDR3 protein: CASSPGQVHEQYF

D gene: TRBD2
V gene: TRBV4-1
J gene: TRBJ2-1
clone size: NA
CDR3 DNA: TGCGCCAGCAGCCAGAGACTAGCGACCAATGAGCAGTTCTTC
CDR3 protein: CASSQRLATNEQFF

D gene: NA
V gene: TRBV27
J gene: TRBJ2-5
clone size: NA
CDR3 DNA: TGTGCCAGCAGTTTCCAAGATCAGGGGATGGAGACCCAGTACTTC
CDR3 protein: CASSFQDQGMETQYF

D gene: TRBD1
V gene: TRBV25-1
J gene: TRBJ2-7
clone size: NA
CDR3 DNA: TGTGCCAGCAGTGATCAGACAGGGGACGAGCAGTACTTC
CDR3 protein: CASSDQTGDEQYF

D gene: NA
V gene: TRBV28
J gene: TRBJ2-7
clone size: once
CDR3 DNA: TGTGCCAGGAATGATGAGAACCGCAGGTTCCCCTACGAGCAGTACTTC
CDR3 protein: CARNDENRRFPYEQYF

D gene: TRBD1
V gene: TRBV11-2
J gene: TRBJ1-5
clone size: NA
CDR3 DNA: TGTGCCAGCAGCGCGACAGGGCTTGGTCAGCCCCAGCATTTT
CDR3 protein: CASSATGLGQPQHF

D gene: NA
V gene: TRBV2
J gene: TRBJ2-1
clone size: many
CDR3 DNA: TGTGCCAGACAGGGAAATGAGCAGTTCTTC
CDR3 protein: CARQGNEQFF

D gene: TRBD1
V gene: TRBV4-1
J gene: TRBJ2-3
clone size: NA
CDR3 DNA: TGCGCCAGCAAATCCGGGACAGGGGCAGATACGCAGTATTTT
CDR3 protein: CASKSGTGADTQYF

D gene: NA
V gene: TRBV28
J gene: TRBJ1-4
clone size: NA
CDR3 DNA: TGTGCCAGCAGTTTAACCGGGGGTATAGATAATGAAAAACTGTTTTTT
CDR3 protein: CASSLTGGIDNEKLFF

D gene: NA
V gene: TRBV2
J gene: TRBJ2-7
clone size: NA
CDR3 DNA: TGTGCCAGCGAACCTATGGAAAGCTCCTACGAGCAGTACTTC
CDR3 protein: CASEPMESSYEQYF

D gene: TRBD1
V gene: TRBV18
J gene: TRBJ1-4
clone size: NA
CDR3 DNA: TGTGCCAGCTCACCTCCCGGACAGGGTAGAACGCGCTATGAAAAACTGTTTTTT
CDR3 protein: CASSPPGQGRTRYEKLFF

D gene: TRBD1
V gene: TRBV30
J gene: TRBJ2-5
clone size: NA
CDR3 DNA: TGTGCCTGGAGTGTTGAGGGGGCGGAGACCCAGTACTTC
CDR3 protein: CAWSVEGAETQYF

D gene: NA
V gene: TRBV7-2
J gene: TRBJ1-5
clone size: NA
CDR3 DNA: TGTGCCAGCAGCTTAGAGGTCCCAGGGCATCAGCCCCAGCATTTT
CDR3 protein: CASSLEVPGHQPQHF

D gene: NA
V gene: TRBV6-1
J gene: TRBJ2-7
clone size: NA
CDR3 DNA: TGTGCCAGCAGAATTGGACAGACCTACGAGCAGTACTTC
CDR3 protein: CASRIGQTYEQYF

D gene: NA
V gene: TRBV25-1
J gene: TRBJ1-3
clone size: once
CDR3 DNA: TGTGCCAGCAGTGAACCGACAGCGTACGGAAACACCATATATTTT
CDR3 protein: CASSEPTAYGNTIYF

D gene: NA
V gene: TRBV4-3
J gene: TRBJ1-1
clone size: NA
CDR3 DNA: TGCGCCAGCAGCCAGCAAAAAGGACGGTCGTTCCCCTACACTGAAGCTTTCTTT
CDR3 protein: CASSQQKGRSFPYTEAFF

D gene: NA
V gene: TRBV11-2
J gene: TRBJ2-7
clone size: NA
CDR3 DNA: TGTGCCAGCAGACCCTCGGACTCCTACGAGCAGTACTTC
CDR3 protein: CASRPSDSYEQYF

D gene: TRBD2
V gene: TRBV27
J gene: TRBJ2-3
clone size: NA
CDR3 DNA: TGTGCCAGCAGTCAAGGGACTAGCGGGAGCGCAGATACGCAGTATTTT
CDR3 protein: CASSQGTSGSADTQYF

D gene: TRBD2
V gene: TRBV6-1
J gene: TRBJ2-1
clone size: NA
CDR3 DNA: TGTGCCAGCAGTGAAGCCCCGGGACTAGGTTTCCCCAATGAGCAGTTCTTC
CDR3 protein: CASSEAPGLGFPNEQFF

D gene: NA
V gene: TRBV5-1
J gene: TRBJ1-5
clone size: NA
CDR3 DNA: TGCGCCAGCAGCTTTTGGGGAATGGACGATCAGCCCCAGCATTTT
CDR3 protein: CASSFWGMDDQPQHF

D gene: TRBD1
V gene: TRBV28
J gene: TRBJ2-3
clone size: NA
CDR3 DNA: TGTGCCAGCAGCCCCGGACAGGACCGCACAGATACGCAGTATTTT
CDR3 protein: CASSPGQDRTDTQYF